This record looks at one T cell receptor beta chain sequence and its context. Its antigen remains unidentified. The CDR3 has 14 amino acids. Germline CDR1 reads SGHKS; CDR2 reads YYEKEE (reference sequence). Trimming took off 5 bases at V and 4 bases at J, with 10 bases between the two ends. The sample originates from a study of cytomegalovirus exposure and HLA in healthy donors. Study-level points and caveats: As was reported, the classifier diagnosed cytomegalovirus status with high specificity and sensitivity. Cytomegalovirus-associated TCR beta chains were listed, numbering 150 to 200.

With 60 Vbeta and 13 Jbeta primers, the PCR was carried out. TCRdb keeps only in-frame clones here, not all; method: immunoSEQ multiplex PCR. The sample includes some 250,000 clones, roughly 82% of them seen just once. The specimen sequenced was PBMCs. This chain uses TRBV5-5 with TRBJ1-6; perhaps TRBD1 as D (5 bases). The TCR sequence derives from a woman between 35 and 50 years old in good health and CMV-seropositive. The CDR3 DNA sequence: TGTGCCAGCAGGCGACAGTCATATAATTCACCCCTCCACTTT. It yields the protein CASRRQSYNSPLHF. Complete variable domain (other parts from reference TRBV5-5 and TRBJ1-6): DAGVTQSPTHLIKTRGQQVTLRCSPISGHKSVSWYQQVLGQGPQFIFQYYEKEERGRGNFPDRFSARQFPNYSSELNVNALLLGDSALYLCASRRQSYNSPLHFGNGTRLTVT.